Described below is a single T cell receptor beta chain sequence and its context. This sample stems from a study of Ad26.COV2.S vaccination and SARS-CoV-2 variants. The CDR3 has 17 amino acids. Indicated treatment: some 20 received Ad26.COV2.S at low or high dose, single or two shots; several received placebo; per-sample allocation not given. Sampling was done on day 63 after the first vaccine or placebo injection. The method was immunoSEQ multiplex PCR; TCRdb's version includes in-frame clones alone and lacks a portion of them. The sample lists 350,000 to 500,000 clones; about 92% were seen once. Sequences were derived from peripheral blood, sampled in a trial of Ad26.COV2.S vaccine versus placebo. The sequence was obtained from a person between 18 and 65 years old who received the Ad26.COV2.S COVID-19 vaccine or a placebo. The chain has TRBV21-1 and TRBJ2-1; the table's D call TRBD1 went unverified against the DNA. TRBV21-1 represents a pseudogene. CDR3 protein: CASSALNRERAYNEQFF. In DNA, the CDR3 is TGTGCCAGCAGCGCACTAAACAGGGAAAGGGCCTACAATGAGCAGTTCTTC.